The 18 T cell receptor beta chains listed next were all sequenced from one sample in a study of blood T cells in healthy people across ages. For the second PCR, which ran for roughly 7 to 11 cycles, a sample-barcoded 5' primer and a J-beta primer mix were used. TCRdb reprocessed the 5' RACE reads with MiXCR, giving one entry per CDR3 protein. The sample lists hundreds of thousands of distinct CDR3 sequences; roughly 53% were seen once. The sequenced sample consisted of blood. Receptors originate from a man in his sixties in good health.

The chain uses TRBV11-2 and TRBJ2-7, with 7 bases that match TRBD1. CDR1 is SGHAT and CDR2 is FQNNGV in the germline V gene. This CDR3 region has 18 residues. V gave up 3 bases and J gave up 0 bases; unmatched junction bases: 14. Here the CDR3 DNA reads TGTGCCAGCAGCTTCCCCCGCGGTGGACAGGAGATCTCCTACGAGCAGTACTTC. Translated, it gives CASSFPRGGQEISYEQYF.

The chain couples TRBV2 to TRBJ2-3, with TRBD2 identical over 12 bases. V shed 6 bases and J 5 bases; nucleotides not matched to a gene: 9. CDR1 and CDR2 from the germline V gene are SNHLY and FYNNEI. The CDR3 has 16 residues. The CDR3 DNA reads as TGTGCCAGCAGCCCCGCTAGCGGGGGGGTGATAGATACGCAGTATTTT. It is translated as CASSPASGGVIDTQYF.

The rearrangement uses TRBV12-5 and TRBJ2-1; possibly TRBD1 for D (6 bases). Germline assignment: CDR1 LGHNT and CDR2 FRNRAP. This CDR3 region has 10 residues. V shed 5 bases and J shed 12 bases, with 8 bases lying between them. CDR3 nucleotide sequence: TGTGCTAGTGGTCACAGGGTGCAGTTCTTC. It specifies CASGHRVQFF.

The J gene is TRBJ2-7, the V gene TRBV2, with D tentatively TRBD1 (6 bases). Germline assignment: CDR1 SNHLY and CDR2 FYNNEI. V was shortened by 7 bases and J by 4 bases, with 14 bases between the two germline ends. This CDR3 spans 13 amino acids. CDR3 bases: TGTGCCAGCATGAGGGACACCCTATACGAGCAGTACTTC. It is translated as CASMRDTLYEQYF.

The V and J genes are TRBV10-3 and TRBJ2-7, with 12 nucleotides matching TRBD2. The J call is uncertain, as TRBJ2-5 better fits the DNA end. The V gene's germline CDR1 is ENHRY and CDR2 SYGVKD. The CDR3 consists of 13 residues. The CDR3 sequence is CARTSGAQETQYF. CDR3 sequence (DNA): TGTGCCAGGACTAGCGGGGCTCAAGAGACCCAGTACTTC.

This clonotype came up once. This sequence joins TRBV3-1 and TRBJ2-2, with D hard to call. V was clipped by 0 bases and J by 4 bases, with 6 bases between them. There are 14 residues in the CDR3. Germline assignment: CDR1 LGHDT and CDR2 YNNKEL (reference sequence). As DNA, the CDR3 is TGTGCCAGCAGCCAAGATGCTAGCACCGGGGAGCTGTTTTTT. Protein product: CASSQDASTGELFF.

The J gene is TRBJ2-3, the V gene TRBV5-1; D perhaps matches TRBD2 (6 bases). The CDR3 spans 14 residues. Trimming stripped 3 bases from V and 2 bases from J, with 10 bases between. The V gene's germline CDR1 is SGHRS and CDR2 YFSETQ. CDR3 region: CASSSAGTTDTQYF. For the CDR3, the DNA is TGCGCCAGCAGCTCAGCGGGCACCACAGATACGCAGTATTTT.

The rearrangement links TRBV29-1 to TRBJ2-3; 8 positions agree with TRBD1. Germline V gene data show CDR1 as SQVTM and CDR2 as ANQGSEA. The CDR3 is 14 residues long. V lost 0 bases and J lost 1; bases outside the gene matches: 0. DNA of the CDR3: TGCAGCGTTGAAGAACAGGGGGGCACAGATACGCAGTATTTT. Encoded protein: CSVEEQGGTDTQYF.

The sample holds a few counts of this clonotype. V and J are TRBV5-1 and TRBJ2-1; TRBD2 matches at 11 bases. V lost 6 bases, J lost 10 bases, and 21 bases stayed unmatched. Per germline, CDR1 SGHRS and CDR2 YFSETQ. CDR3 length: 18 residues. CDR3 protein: CASTRGLAGGLGSAEQFF. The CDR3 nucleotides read TGCGCCAGCACCAGGGGGCTAGCGGGGGGTTTAGGGTCGGCGGAGCAGTTCTTC.

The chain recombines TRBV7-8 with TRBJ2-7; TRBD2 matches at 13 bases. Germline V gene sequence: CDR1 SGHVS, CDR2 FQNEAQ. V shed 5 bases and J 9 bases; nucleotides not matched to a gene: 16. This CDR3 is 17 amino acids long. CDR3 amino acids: CASSPLGLAGNTMGQYF. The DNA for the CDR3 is TGTGCCAGCAGCCCGCTGGGACTAGCGGGGAATACAATGGGGCAGTACTTC.

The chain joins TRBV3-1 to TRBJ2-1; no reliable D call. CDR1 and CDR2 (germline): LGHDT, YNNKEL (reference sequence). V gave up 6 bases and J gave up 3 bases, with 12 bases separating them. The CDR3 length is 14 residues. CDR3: CASRLKGLYNEQFF. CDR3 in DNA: TGTGCCAGCAGGCTCAAAGGGCTCTACAATGAGCAGTTCTTC.

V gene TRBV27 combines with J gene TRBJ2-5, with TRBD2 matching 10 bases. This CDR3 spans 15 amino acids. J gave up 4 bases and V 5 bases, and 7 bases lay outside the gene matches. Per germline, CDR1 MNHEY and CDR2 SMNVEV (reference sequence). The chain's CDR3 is CASSGQRGGLETQYF. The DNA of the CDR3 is TGTGCCAGCAGTGGACAGCGGGGGGGCTTAGAGACCCAGTACTTC.

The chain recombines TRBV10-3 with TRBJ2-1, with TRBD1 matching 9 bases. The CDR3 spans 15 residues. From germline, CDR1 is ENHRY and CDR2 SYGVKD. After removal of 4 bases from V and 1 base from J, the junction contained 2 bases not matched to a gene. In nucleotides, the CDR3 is TGTGCCATCAGTGTGACAGGGGGATCCTACAATGAGCAGTTCTTC. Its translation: CAISVTGGSYNEQFF.

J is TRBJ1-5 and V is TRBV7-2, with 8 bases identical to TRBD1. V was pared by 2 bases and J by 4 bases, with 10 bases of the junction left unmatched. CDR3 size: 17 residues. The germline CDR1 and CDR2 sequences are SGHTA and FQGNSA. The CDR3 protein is CASSLNAAGGGNQPQHF. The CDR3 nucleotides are TGTGCCAGCAGCTTAAACGCGGCAGGGGGCGGGAATCAGCCCCAGCATTTT.

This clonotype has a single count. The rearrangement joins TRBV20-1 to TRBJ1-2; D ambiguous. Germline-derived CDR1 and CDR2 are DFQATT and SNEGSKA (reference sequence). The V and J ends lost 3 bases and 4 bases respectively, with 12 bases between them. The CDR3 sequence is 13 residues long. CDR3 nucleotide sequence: TGCAGTGCTAGCGCGACGGGGATCTATGGCTACACCTTC. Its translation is CSASATGIYGYTF.

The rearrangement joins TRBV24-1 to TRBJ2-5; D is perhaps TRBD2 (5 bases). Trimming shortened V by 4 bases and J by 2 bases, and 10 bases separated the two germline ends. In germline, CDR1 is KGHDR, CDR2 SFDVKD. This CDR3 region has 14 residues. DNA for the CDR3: TGTGCCACCAGTGAGGAGGTAATACAAGAGACCCAGTACTTC. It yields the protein CATSEEVIQETQYF.

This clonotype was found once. As DNA, the CDR3 is TGCAGCGGCACTCCTCCCCCACTAGCGGGGGGGCTCAGGTACAATGAGCAGTTCTTC. Its translation is CSGTPPPLAGGLRYNEQFF. The V and J genes are TRBV29-1 and TRBJ2-1; 13 bases match TRBD2. The CDR3 sequence is 19 residues long. V lost 7 bases, J lost 4 bases, and 19 bases stayed unmatched. Germline CDR1 is SQVTM and CDR2 is ANQGSEA.

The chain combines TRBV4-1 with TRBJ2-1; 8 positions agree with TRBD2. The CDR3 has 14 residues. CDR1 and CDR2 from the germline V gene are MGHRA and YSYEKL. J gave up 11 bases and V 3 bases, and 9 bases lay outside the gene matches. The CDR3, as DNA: TGCGCCAGCAGCCACGGGCCGGGGGGGTATAAGCAGTTCTTC. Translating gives CASSHGPGGYKQFF.